This TCR beta chain was captured in a study of T cells in Graves' hyperthyroidism and ophthalmopathy. Looked up from germline, CDR1 is PRHDT and CDR2 is FYEKMQ (reference sequence). The CDR3 runs to 13 residues. Trimming pared 5 bases from V and 4 bases from J, leaving 11 bases between. Researchers took RNA transcripts and amplified the TCR beta CDR3 regions from them. HTBI primers drove first-round RT-PCR of the TCR CDR3. Using its own MiXCR run on the multiplex PCR reads, TCRdb lists one record per CDR3 protein. The sample lists approximately 100,000 distinct CDR3 sequences, 47% occurring once. With respect to this clonotype: Its target is not known.

Study-level findings and limits: Within blood appeared most thyroid clonotypes that had expanded above 0.001. Ophthalmopathy and stable hyperthyroidism were separated by a 13 V-J model. Ophthalmopathy prediction by the model preceded onset by a median approximately 6.1 months.

No progression to ophthalmopathy during 18 months of follow-up defined stable disease. This TCR was recovered from a man aged 40-55 years with Graves' hyperthyroidism. The V and J genes are TRBV13 and TRBJ1-2; the D gene is possibly TRBD1 (6 bases). Sequenced sample: blood. CDR3 protein: CASSAQGGYGYTF. The CDR3 DNA sequence: TGTGCCAGCAGCGCACAGGGAGGCTATGGCTACACCTTC.